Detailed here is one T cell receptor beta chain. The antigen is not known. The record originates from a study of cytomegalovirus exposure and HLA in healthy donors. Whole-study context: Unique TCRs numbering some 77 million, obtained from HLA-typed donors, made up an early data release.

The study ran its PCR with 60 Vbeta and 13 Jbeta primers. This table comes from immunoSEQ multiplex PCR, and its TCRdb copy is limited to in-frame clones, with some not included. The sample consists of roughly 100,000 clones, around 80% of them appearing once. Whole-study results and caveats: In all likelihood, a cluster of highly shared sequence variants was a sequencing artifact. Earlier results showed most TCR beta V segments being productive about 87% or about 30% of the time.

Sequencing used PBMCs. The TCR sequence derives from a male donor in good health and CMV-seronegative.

The CDR3 DNA is TGTGCCAGCAGTTTCGGGGGGTTCGCAGCGACGGAGACCCAGTACTTC. It codes for CASSFGGFAATETQYF. This chain connects TRBV27 to TRBJ2-5, with 7 bases fitting TRBD2. This CDR3 spans 16 amino acids. After removal of 3 bases from V and 5 bases from J, the junction contained 12 bases not matched to a gene. CDR1 and CDR2 from the germline V gene are MNHEY and SMNVEV (reference sequence).